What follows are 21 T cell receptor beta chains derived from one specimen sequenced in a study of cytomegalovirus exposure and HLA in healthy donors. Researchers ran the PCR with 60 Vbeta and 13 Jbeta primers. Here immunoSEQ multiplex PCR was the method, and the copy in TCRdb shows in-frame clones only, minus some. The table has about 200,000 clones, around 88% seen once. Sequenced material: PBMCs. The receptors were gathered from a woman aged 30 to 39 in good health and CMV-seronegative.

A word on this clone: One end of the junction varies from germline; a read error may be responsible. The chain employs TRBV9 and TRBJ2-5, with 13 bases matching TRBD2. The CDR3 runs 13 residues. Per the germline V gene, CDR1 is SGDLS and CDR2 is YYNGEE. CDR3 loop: CASSARLAGGIDF. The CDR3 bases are TGTGCCAGCAGCGCCCGACTAGCGGGAGGAATAGACTTC.

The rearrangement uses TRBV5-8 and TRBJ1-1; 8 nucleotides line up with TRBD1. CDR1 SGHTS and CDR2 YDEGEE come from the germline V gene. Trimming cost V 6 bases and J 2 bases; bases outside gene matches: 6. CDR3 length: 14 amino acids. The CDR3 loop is CASKDRGFNTEAFF. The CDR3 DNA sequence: TGTGCCAGCAAAGACAGGGGATTCAACACTGAAGCTTTCTTT.

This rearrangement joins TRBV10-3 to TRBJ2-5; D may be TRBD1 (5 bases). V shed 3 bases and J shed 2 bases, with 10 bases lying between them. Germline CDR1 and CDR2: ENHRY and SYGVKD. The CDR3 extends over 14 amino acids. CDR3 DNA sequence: TGTGCCATCAGTGAATCGGCAGGGCAAGAGACCCAGTACTTC. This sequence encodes CAISESAGQETQYF.

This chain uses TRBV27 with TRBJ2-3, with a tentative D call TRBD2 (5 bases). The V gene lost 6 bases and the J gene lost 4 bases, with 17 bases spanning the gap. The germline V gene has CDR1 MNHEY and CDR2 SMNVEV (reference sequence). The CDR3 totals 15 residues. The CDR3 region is CASSPLGDEADTQYF. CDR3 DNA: TGTGCCAGCAGCCCACTAGGCGATGAGGCAGATACGCAGTATTTT.

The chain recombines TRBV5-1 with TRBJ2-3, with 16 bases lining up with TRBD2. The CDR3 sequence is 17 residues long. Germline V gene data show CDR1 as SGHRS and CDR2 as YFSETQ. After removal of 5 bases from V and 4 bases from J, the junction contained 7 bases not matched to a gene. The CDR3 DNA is TGCGCCAGCAGACTGGGACTAGCGGGGGGGGCATCAGATACGCAGTATTTT. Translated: CASRLGLAGGASDTQYF.

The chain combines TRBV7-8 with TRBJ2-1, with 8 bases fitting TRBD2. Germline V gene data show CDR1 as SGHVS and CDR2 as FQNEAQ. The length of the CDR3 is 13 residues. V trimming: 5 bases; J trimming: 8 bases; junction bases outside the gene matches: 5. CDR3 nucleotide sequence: TGTGCCAGCAGCCGGGGGGGCAGGGATGAGCAGTTCTTC. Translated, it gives CASSRGGRDEQFF.

CDR3 coding DNA: TGTGCCAGCAGCTTGGGCGGCGGGACGAACACCGGGGAGCTGTTTTTT. Its protein is CASSLGGGTNTGELFF. This rearrangement joins TRBV7-3 to TRBJ2-2, with D perhaps TRBD2 (6 bases). Deletions cut 3 bases from V and 0 bases from J, with 11 bases between. The CDR3 spans 16 residues. In germline, CDR1 is SGHTA, CDR2 FQGTGA.

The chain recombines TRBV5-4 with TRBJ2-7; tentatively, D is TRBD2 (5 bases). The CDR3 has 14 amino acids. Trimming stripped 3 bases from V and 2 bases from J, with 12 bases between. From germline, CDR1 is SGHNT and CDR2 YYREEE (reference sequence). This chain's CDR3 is CASSSGSNPYEQYF. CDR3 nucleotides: TGTGCCAGCAGCTCGGGGAGTAACCCCTACGAGCAGTACTTC.

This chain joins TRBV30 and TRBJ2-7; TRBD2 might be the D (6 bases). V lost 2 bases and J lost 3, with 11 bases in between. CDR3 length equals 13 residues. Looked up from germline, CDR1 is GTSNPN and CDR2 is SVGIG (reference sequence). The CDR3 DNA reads TGTGCCTGGAGTCCCGGGACTTACTACGAGCAGTACTTC. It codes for CAWSPGTYYEQYF.

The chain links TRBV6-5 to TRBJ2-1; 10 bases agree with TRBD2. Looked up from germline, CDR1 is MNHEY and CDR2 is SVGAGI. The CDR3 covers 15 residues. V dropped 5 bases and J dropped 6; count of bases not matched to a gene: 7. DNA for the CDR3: TGTGCCAGCAGTGCCCCTAGCGGGAGCCTCAATGAGCAGTTCTTC. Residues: CASSAPSGSLNEQFF.

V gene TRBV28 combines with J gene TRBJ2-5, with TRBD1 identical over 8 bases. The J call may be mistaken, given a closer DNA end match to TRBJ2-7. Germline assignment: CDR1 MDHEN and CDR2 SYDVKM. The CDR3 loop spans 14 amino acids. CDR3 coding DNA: TGTGCCAGCAGTTTACAGGGGGCCTCCTACGAGCAGTACTTC. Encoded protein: CASSLQGASYEQYF.

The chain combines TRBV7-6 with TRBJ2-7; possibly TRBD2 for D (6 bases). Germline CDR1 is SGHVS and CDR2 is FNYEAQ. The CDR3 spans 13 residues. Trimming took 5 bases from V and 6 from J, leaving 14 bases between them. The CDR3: CASSATTSSEQYF. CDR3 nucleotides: TGTGCCAGCAGCGCTACGACTAGTTCCGAGCAGTACTTC. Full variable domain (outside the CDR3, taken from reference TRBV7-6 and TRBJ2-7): GAGVSQSPRYKVTKRGQDVALRCDPISGHVSLYWYRQALGQGPEFLTYFNYEAQQDKSGLPNDRFSAERPEGSISTLTIQRTEQRDSAMYRCASSATTSSEQYFGPGTRLTVT.

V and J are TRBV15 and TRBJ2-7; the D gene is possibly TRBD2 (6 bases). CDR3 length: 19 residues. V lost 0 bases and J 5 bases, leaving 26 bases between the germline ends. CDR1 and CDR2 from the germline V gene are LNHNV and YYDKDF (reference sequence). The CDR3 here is CATSRDPEGLAGADDEQYF. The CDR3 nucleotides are TGTGCCACCAGCAGAGATCCGGAGGGGTTGGCTGGCGCGGACGACGAGCAGTACTTC.

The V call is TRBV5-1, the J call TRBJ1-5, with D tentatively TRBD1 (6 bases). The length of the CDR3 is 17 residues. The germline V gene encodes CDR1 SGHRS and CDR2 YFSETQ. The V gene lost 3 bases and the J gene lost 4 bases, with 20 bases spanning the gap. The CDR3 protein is CASSWPEGGRVNQPQHF. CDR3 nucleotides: TGCGCCAGCAGCTGGCCCGAGGGGGGGAGGGTAAATCAGCCCCAGCATTTT.

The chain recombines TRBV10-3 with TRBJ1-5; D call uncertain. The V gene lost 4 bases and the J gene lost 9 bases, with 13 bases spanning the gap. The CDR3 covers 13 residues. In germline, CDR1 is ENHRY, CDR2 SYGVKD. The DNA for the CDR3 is TGTGCCATCAGTGGGGCTGGTTTAGGGCCCCAGCATTTT. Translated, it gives CAISGAGLGPQHF.

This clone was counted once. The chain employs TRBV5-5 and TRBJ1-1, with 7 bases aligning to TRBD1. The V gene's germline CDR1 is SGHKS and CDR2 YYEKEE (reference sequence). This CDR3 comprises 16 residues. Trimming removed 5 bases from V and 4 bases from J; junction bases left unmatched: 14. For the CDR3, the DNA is TGTGCCAGCAGTCGAGGGACAGTTGTACGGGTCACTGAAGCTTTCTTT. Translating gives CASSRGTVVRVTEAFF. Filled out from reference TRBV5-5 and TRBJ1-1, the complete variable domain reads DAGVTQSPTHLIKTRGQQVTLRCSPISGHKSVSWYQQVLGQGPQFIFQYYEKEERGRGNFPDRFSARQFPNYSSELNVNALLLGDSALYLCASSRGTVVRVTEAFFGQGTRLTVV.

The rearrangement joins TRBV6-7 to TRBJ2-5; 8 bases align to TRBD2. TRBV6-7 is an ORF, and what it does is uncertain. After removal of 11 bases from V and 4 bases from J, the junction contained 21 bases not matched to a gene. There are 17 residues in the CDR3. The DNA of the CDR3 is TGTGCCGGCTGGGGACCAGCGGGGGATAGTTTGGGAGAGACCCAGTACTTC. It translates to CAGWGPAGDSLGETQYF.

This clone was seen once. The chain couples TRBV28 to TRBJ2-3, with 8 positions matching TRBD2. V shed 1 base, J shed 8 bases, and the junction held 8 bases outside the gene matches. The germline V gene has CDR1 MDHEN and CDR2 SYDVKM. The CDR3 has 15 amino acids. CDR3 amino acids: CASSLFGGGTLTQYF. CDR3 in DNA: TGTGCCAGCAGTTTATTCGGGGGGGGCACGCTTACGCAGTATTTT.

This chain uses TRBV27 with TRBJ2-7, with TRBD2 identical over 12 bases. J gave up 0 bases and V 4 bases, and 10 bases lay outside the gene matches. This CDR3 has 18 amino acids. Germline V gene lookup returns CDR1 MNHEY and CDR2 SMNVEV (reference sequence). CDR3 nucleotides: TGTGCCAGCAGTTCACCGGGACTAGCGGGCGATAGCTCCTACGAGCAGTACTTC. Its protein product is CASSSPGLAGDSSYEQYF.

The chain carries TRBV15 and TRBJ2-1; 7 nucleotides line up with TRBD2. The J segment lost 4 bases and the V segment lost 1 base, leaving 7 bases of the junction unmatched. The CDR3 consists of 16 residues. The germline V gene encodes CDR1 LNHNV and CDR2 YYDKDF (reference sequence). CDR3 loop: CATSRVGLGVYNEQFF. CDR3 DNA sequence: TGTGCCACCAGCAGAGTTGGACTAGGGGTTTACAATGAGCAGTTCTTC.

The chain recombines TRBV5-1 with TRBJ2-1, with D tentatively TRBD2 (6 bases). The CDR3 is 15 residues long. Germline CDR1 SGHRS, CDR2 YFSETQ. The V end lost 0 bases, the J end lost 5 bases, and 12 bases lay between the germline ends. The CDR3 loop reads CASSLVGAGNNEQFF. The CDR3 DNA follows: TGCGCCAGCAGCTTGGTCGGGGCGGGGAACAATGAGCAGTTCTTC.